A selection of T cell receptor beta chains follows, all from one sample in a study of ipilimumab plus nivolumab after autologous stem cell transplantation. Clones were sequenced by immunoSEQ multiplex PCR, and TCRdb holds only the in-frame ones, with some missing. The sample carries about 17,000 clones, just under 80% recorded once. The input for sequencing was PBMCs, taken in a trial of ipilimumab plus nivolumab as post-transplant consolidation. The receptor set was obtained from a male donor with diffuse large B-cell lymphoma. The CDR3 runs from the conserved cysteine through the conserved F or W. Each record gives: D gene, V gene, J gene, clone size, CDR3 protein, CDR3 DNA. The D gene is left open where the match is weak. The size field is filled for only some rows; it gives once, few, many or a size class.

D gene: TRBD2; V gene: TRBV6-6; J gene: TRBJ2-2; clone size: .; CDR3 protein: CASSFGGGLAGELFF; CDR3 DNA: TGTGCCAGCAGTTTCGGGGGGGGCTTGGCCGGGGAGCTGTTTTTT
D gene: TRBD1; V gene: TRBV27; J gene: TRBJ1-5; clone size: .; CDR3 protein: CATSRQGGNQPQHF; CDR3 DNA: TGTGCCACCTCCCGCCAGGGGGGCAATCAGCCCCAGCATTTT
D gene: .; V gene: TRBV2; J gene: TRBJ2-5; clone size: .; CDR3 protein: CASSIGLRATQYF; CDR3 DNA: TGTGCCAGCAGTATCGGCCTTAGGGCGACCCAGTACTTC
D gene: .; V gene: TRBV6-1; J gene: TRBJ1-5; clone size: once; CDR3 protein: CASSEALLGGAVNQPQHF; CDR3 DNA: TGTGCCAGCAGTGAAGCGCTGCTTGGAGGGGCCGTCAATCAGCCCCAGCATTTT
D gene: .; V gene: TRBV27; J gene: TRBJ2-5; clone size: .; CDR3 protein: CASRPSPGETQYF; CDR3 DNA: TGTGCCAGCAGGCCATCACCAGGCGAGACCCAGTACTTC
D gene: .; V gene: TRBV25-1; J gene: TRBJ2-7; clone size: .; CDR3 protein: CASSDANRGLYEQYF; CDR3 DNA: TGTGCCAGCAGTGATGCTAACCGGGGGCTCTACGAGCAGTACTTC
D gene: TRBD1; V gene: TRBV5-1; J gene: TRBJ2-7; clone size: .; CDR3 protein: CASSLEQGGYEQYF; CDR3 DNA: TGCGCCAGCAGCTTGGAACAGGGGGGCTACGAGCAGTACTTC
D gene: .; V gene: TRBV2; J gene: TRBJ1-1; clone size: .; CDR3 protein: CASSVDSLNTEAFF; CDR3 DNA: TGTGCCAGCAGCGTAGACAGCCTGAACACTGAAGCTTTCTTT
D gene: .; V gene: TRBV4-1; J gene: TRBJ2-7; clone size: .; CDR3 protein: CASSLTSRTYEQYF; CDR3 DNA: TGCGCCAGCAGCCTTACATCTCGGACCTACGAGCAGTACTTC
D gene: TRBD1; V gene: TRBV5-1; J gene: TRBJ2-3; clone size: few; CDR3 protein: CASRYGQGQDTQYF; CDR3 DNA: TGCGCCAGCAGGTACGGACAGGGACAAGATACGCAGTATTTT
D gene: .; V gene: TRBV6-6; J gene: TRBJ1-3; clone size: .; CDR3 protein: CASGQTGIGNTIYF; CDR3 DNA: TGTGCCAGCGGTCAAACAGGGATCGGAAACACCATATATTTT
D gene: .; V gene: TRBV5-1; J gene: TRBJ2-3; clone size: .; CDR3 protein: CASSLESGSTDTQYF; CDR3 DNA: TGCGCCAGCAGCTTGGAGAGCGGGAGCACAGATACGCAGTATTTT
D gene: TRBD2; V gene: TRBV19; J gene: TRBJ2-5; clone size: .; CDR3 protein: CATSVVAGEETQYF; CDR3 DNA: TGTGCCACCTCGGTGGTAGCGGGGGAAGAGACCCAGTACTTC
D gene: TRBD1; V gene: TRBV7-6; J gene: TRBJ2-3; clone size: .; CDR3 protein: CASSLRTGRDTQYF; CDR3 DNA: TGTGCCAGCAGCCTACGGACAGGCAGAGATACGCAGTATTTT
D gene: .; V gene: TRBV4-3; J gene: TRBJ1-4; clone size: .; CDR3 protein: CASSQEAVINEKLFF; CDR3 DNA: TGCGCCAGCAGCCAAGAGGCGGTGATTAATGAAAAACTGTTTTTT
D gene: .; V gene: TRBV6-5; J gene: TRBJ1-4; clone size: once; CDR3 protein: CASSYSAKANEKLFF; CDR3 DNA: TGTGCCAGCAGTTACTCAGCAAAAGCGAATGAAAAACTGTTTTTT
D gene: .; V gene: TRBV4-2; J gene: TRBJ1-1; clone size: few; CDR3 protein: CASSQDNRQGDTEAFF; CDR3 DNA: TGTGCCAGCAGCCAAGATAACCGCCAGGGCGACACTGAAGCTTTCTTT
D gene: TRBD2; V gene: TRBV7-2; J gene: TRBJ2-1; clone size: .; CDR3 protein: CASSPQAGGTYNEQFF; CDR3 DNA: TGTGCCAGCAGCCCCCAAGCGGGGGGCACCTACAATGAGCAGTTCTTC
D gene: TRBD1; V gene: TRBV19; J gene: TRBJ1-6; clone size: .; CDR3 protein: CASRTQGEDSPLHF; CDR3 DNA: TGTGCCAGTAGAACACAGGGGGAGGATTCACCCCTCCACTTT
D gene: TRBD1; V gene: TRBV19; J gene: TRBJ1-2; clone size: .; CDR3 protein: CASSIGDRVRGYTF; CDR3 DNA: TGTGCCAGTAGTATAGGGGACAGGGTGCGGGGCTACACCTTC
D gene: .; V gene: TRBV5-1; J gene: TRBJ1-1; clone size: .; CDR3 protein: CASSLLPELEAFF; CDR3 DNA: TGCGCCAGCAGCTTGTTACCGGAACTAGAAGCTTTCTTT
D gene: .; V gene: TRBV23-1; J gene: TRBJ2-3; clone size: .; CDR3 protein: CASSPGQDRSTDTQYF; CDR3 DNA: TGCGCCAGCAGCCCTGGACAAGACCGGAGCACAGATACGCAGTATTTT
D gene: .; V gene: TRBV29-1; J gene: TRBJ2-6; clone size: .; CDR3 protein: CSVEDNNSGANVLTF; CDR3 DNA: TGCAGCGTTGAAGATAACAACTCTGGGGCCAACGTCCTGACTTTC
D gene: TRBD1; V gene: TRBV4-1; J gene: TRBJ2-7; clone size: .; CDR3 protein: CASSQDGQGFREQYF; CDR3 DNA: TGCGCCAGCAGCCAAGACGGACAGGGTTTTAGGGAGCAGTACTTC
D gene: .; V gene: TRBV4-2; J gene: TRBJ2-5; clone size: .; CDR3 protein: CASSQAWGTEETQYF; CDR3 DNA: TGTGCCAGCAGCCAAGCTTGGGGGACCGAAGAGACCCAGTACTTC
D gene: .; V gene: TRBV19; J gene: TRBJ2-1; clone size: .; CDR3 protein: CASSIVTSLSSYNEQFF; CDR3 DNA: TGTGCCAGTAGTATAGTAACTAGCTTGAGCTCCTACAATGAGCAGTTCTTC
D gene: .; V gene: TRBV29-1; J gene: TRBJ1-1; clone size: .; CDR3 protein: CSVQTKNTEAFF; CDR3 DNA: TGCAGCGTTCAGACCAAGAACACTGAAGCTTTCTTT
D gene: .; V gene: TRBV4-3; J gene: TRBJ2-1; clone size: once; CDR3 protein: CASSQDIRGKQFF; CDR3 DNA: TGCGCCAGCAGCCAAGATATTAGGGGTAAGCAGTTCTTC
D gene: .; V gene: TRBV5-4; J gene: TRBJ2-1; clone size: .; CDR3 protein: CASSLQNEQFF; CDR3 DNA: TGTGCCAGCAGCCTGCAGAATGAGCAGTTCTTC
D gene: TRBD1; V gene: TRBV5-3; J gene: TRBJ2-7; clone size: .; CDR3 protein: CARSLEARGSEQYF; CDR3 DNA: TGTGCCAGAAGCTTGGAGGCCAGGGGGAGCGAGCAGTACTTC
D gene: .; V gene: TRBV5-1; J gene: TRBJ1-3; clone size: .; CDR3 protein: CASSLEAGGNTIYF; CDR3 DNA: TGCGCCAGCAGCTTGGAGGCAGGGGGAAACACCATATATTTT
D gene: .; V gene: TRBV2; J gene: TRBJ1-5; clone size: .; CDR3 protein: CASSDELGNQPQHF; CDR3 DNA: TGTGCCAGCAGTGACGAGCTGGGCAATCAGCCCCAGCATTTT
D gene: TRBD1; V gene: TRBV2; J gene: TRBJ2-7; clone size: .; CDR3 protein: CASNPLAGQGDGEQYF; CDR3 DNA: TGTGCCAGCAACCCACTGGCGGGACAGGGGGATGGCGAGCAGTACTTC
D gene: .; V gene: TRBV5-6; J gene: TRBJ1-5; clone size: .; CDR3 protein: CASSRQGQPQHF; CDR3 DNA: TGTGCCAGCAGCAGGCAGGGGCAGCCCCAGCATTTT
D gene: TRBD1; V gene: TRBV6-1; J gene: TRBJ1-4; clone size: .; CDR3 protein: CATEGQGLEEKLFF; CDR3 DNA: TGTGCCACCGAGGGACAGGGACTGGAGGAAAAACTGTTTTTT
D gene: .; V gene: TRBV9; J gene: TRBJ2-3; clone size: .; CDR3 protein: CASSVGRSDTQYF; CDR3 DNA: TGTGCCAGCAGCGTAGGAAGGTCAGATACGCAGTATTTT
D gene: TRBD2; V gene: TRBV6-6; J gene: TRBJ2-3; clone size: .; CDR3 protein: CASIPSGGARGQYF; CDR3 DNA: TGTGCCAGCATCCCCTCCGGGGGGGCACGGGGGCAGTATTTT
D gene: .; V gene: TRBV27; J gene: TRBJ1-1; clone size: few; CDR3 protein: CASSLKDMNTEAFF; CDR3 DNA: TGTGCCAGCAGTTTAAAGGACATGAACACTGAAGCTTTCTTT
D gene: TRBD2; V gene: TRBV5-5; J gene: TRBJ2-5; clone size: once; CDR3 protein: CASSPIYFSGGHQETQYF; CDR3 DNA: TGTGCCAGCAGCCCAATTTATTTCAGCGGGGGACACCAAGAGACCCAGTACTTC
D gene: TRBD2; V gene: TRBV19; J gene: TRBJ2-1; clone size: .; CDR3 protein: CASSPVVSGGSSEQFF; CDR3 DNA: TGTGCCAGTAGCCCGGTGGTTAGCGGGGGGTCGAGTGAGCAGTTCTTC
D gene: TRBD1; V gene: TRBV7-6; J gene: TRBJ2-7; clone size: .; CDR3 protein: CASSTDRGRDEQYF; CDR3 DNA: TGTGCCAGCAGCACGGACAGGGGACGGGACGAGCAGTACTTC
D gene: .; V gene: TRBV7-9; J gene: TRBJ1-2; clone size: .; CDR3 protein: CASSLAGDGYTF; CDR3 DNA: TGTGCCAGCAGCTTAGCGGGGGATGGCTACACCTTC
D gene: .; V gene: TRBV29-1; J gene: TRBJ1-1; clone size: .; CDR3 protein: CSVNRGGTEAFF; CDR3 DNA: TGCAGCGTCAACCGGGGCGGCACTGAAGCTTTCTTT
D gene: .; V gene: TRBV5-5; J gene: TRBJ2-7; clone size: .; CDR3 protein: CASSSASYEQYF; CDR3 DNA: TGTGCCAGCAGCTCCGCAAGTTACGAGCAGTACTTC
D gene: TRBD1; V gene: TRBV4-2; J gene: TRBJ2-2; clone size: .; CDR3 protein: CASRRIGTELTGELFF; CDR3 DNA: TGTGCCAGCAGGCGAATAGGGACAGAGCTCACCGGGGAGCTGTTTTTT
D gene: .; V gene: TRBV7-2; J gene: TRBJ2-7; clone size: .; CDR3 protein: CASSHEDGYEQYF; CDR3 DNA: TGTGCCAGCAGCCACGAGGACGGCTACGAGCAGTACTTC
D gene: .; V gene: TRBV5-1; J gene: TRBJ2-3; clone size: few; CDR3 protein: CASSLVGLSGDTQYF; CDR3 DNA: TGCGCCAGCAGCTTAGTAGGGCTGAGCGGTGATACGCAGTATTTT
D gene: .; V gene: TRBV2; J gene: TRBJ1-5; clone size: .; CDR3 protein: CASDGGMSNQPQHF; CDR3 DNA: TGTGCCAGCGACGGGGGTATGAGCAATCAGCCCCAGCATTTT
D gene: .; V gene: TRBV19; J gene: TRBJ2-7; clone size: .; CDR3 protein: CASSPRTANPYEQYF; CDR3 DNA: TGTGCCAGTAGCCCCCGGACAGCGAACCCCTACGAGCAGTACTTC
D gene: .; V gene: TRBV11-1; J gene: TRBJ1-1; clone size: .; CDR3 protein: CASLNSLNTEAFF; CDR3 DNA: TGTGCCAGCCTCAACAGTTTGAACACTGAAGCTTTCTTT
D gene: .; V gene: TRBV6-6; J gene: TRBJ1-1; clone size: .; CDR3 protein: CASSYLETNTEAFF; CDR3 DNA: TGTGCCAGCAGTTACCTGGAAACGAACACTGAAGCTTTCTTT